The 22 T cell receptor beta chains given below trace back to one sample, sequenced in a study of blood T cell repertoires in COVID-19. Generated by immunoSEQ multiplex PCR, the TCRdb table keeps only in-frame clones and is missing some. The sample holds about 400,000 clones, approximately 90% seen once. The sequencing sample was made of peripheral blood. The receptors originated from a woman younger than 45 with acute or convalescent COVID-19.

The chain couples TRBV28 to TRBJ2-1; 9 bases fit TRBD1. Germline V gene lookup returns CDR1 MDHEN and CDR2 SYDVKM. The CDR3 loop spans 14 amino acids. V lost 8 bases to trimming and J lost 4 bases; unmatched junction nucleotides: 6. CDR3 region: CASLGQGTYNEQFF. The CDR3 bases are TGTGCCAGCTTGGGACAGGGTACTTACAATGAGCAGTTCTTC. Looking up the rest from reference TRBV28 and TRBJ2-1 gives the full variable domain: DVKVTQSSRYLVKRTGEKVFLECVQDMDHENMFWYRQDPGLGLRLIYFSYDVKMKEKGDIPEGYSVSREKKERFSLILESASTNQTSMYLCASLGQGTYNEQFFGPGTRLTVL.

V usage is TRBV27 and J usage is TRBJ2-1; D uncertain. Trimming removed 2 bases at V and 1 base at J, with 9 bases between. The CDR3 contains 15 residues. Germline V gene sequence: CDR1 MNHEY, CDR2 SMNVEV (reference sequence). The CDR3 loop is CASSLRRVSYNEQFF. The CDR3 DNA reads TGTGCCAGCAGTTTACGACGGGTGTCCTACAATGAGCAGTTCTTC.

The V call is TRBV30, the J call TRBJ1-5; weak D call: TRBD1 (6 bases). The CDR3 spans 12 residues. The V gene's germline CDR1 is GTSNPN and CDR2 SVGIG (reference sequence). Here the CDR3 reads CDGQGRNQPQHF. CDR3 nucleotides: TGTGACGGGCAGGGGCGCAATCAGCCCCAGCATTTT.

The rearrangement uses TRBV5-4 and TRBJ2-5, with 10 positions matching TRBD2. This CDR3 region has 16 residues. Germline loops: CDR1 SGHNT, CDR2 YYREEE (reference sequence). The V gene end was trimmed by 4 bases and the J gene end by 0 bases; junction bases not matched to a gene: 6. The CDR3, as DNA: TGTGCCAGCAGCGGATCTAGCGGGGGCAACCAAGAGACCCAGTACTTC. This codes for CASSGSSGGNQETQYF.

This clone was seen only once. CDR3 DNA: TGCGCCAGCAGCTTGTTGTGGTTTCGTGGACAGGCCAACACCGGGGAGCTGTTTTTT. Translated: CASSLLWFRGQANTGELFF. This chain uses TRBV5-1 with TRBJ2-2; 7 bases fit TRBD1. CDR3 length: 19 amino acids. J was trimmed by 2 bases and V by 1 base; bases with no gene match: 14. The germline gives CDR1 SGHRS, CDR2 YFSETQ.

The chain combines TRBV6-5 with TRBJ2-2; 10 bases are shared with TRBD2. Germline lookup yields CDR1 MNHEY and CDR2 SVGAGI. Germline trimming cut 4 bases from V and 0 bases from J; bases unmatched to any gene: 2. The CDR3 is 16 amino acids. In nucleotides, the CDR3 is TGTGCCAGCAGTTCCACTAGCGGGGCGAACACCGGGGAGCTGTTTTTT. Translating gives CASSSTSGANTGELFF.

V usage is TRBV30 and J usage is TRBJ1-2, with D possibly being TRBD1 (5 bases). V lost 2 bases and J 13 bases, leaving 14 bases between the germline ends. There are 11 residues in the CDR3. Germline assignment: CDR1 GTSNPN and CDR2 SVGIG (reference sequence). CDR3 nucleotides: TGTGCCTGGAGTCCCGTACAGGCTGTCACCTTC. This encodes CAWSPVQAVTF.

This chain connects TRBV5-5 to TRBJ2-5, with a weak D call TRBD1 (5 bases). Germline CDR1 and CDR2: SGHKS and YYEKEE (reference sequence). CDR3 length equals 13 residues. Trimming removed 4 bases at V and 5 bases at J, with 12 bases between. The CDR3 protein is CASSPKGRETQYF. Written as DNA, the CDR3 is TGTGCCAGCAGCCCAAAGGGGCGGGAGACCCAGTACTTC.

This clone was seen repeatedly, ten times or more. The chain joins TRBV6-2 or TRBV6-3 to TRBJ1-1; D is uncertain. This CDR3 has 15 residues. V lost 4 bases and J lost 5, with 17 bases in between. Germline lookup yields CDR1 MNHEY and CDR2 SVGEGT. CDR3 coding DNA: TGTGCCAGCAGTTCTATCGGGTCCATTAAGACTGAAGCTTTCTTT. Translated, it gives CASSSIGSIKTEAFF.

The chain joins TRBV19 to TRBJ2-7; the D is unclear. The CDR3 runs 15 residues. Germline-derived CDR1 and CDR2 are LNHDA and SQIVND (reference sequence). Trimming pared 0 bases from V and 0 bases from J, leaving 9 bases between. CDR3 bases: TGTGCCAGTAGTATAGATTTGGGCAGCTCCTACGAGCAGTACTTC. This codes for CASSIDLGSSYEQYF.

The chain's CDR3 is CASSSLQGAANEKLFF. The CDR3 DNA reads TGTGCCAGCAGCTCATTGCAAGGGGCGGCTAATGAAAAACTGTTTTTT. The chain combines TRBV7-9 with TRBJ1-4; maybe TRBD1 (5 bases). The CDR3 has 16 residues. Between the trimmed V and J ends, which lost 4 bases and 3 bases, there was a span of 15 bases. From germline, CDR1 is SEHNR and CDR2 FQNEAQ (reference sequence).

The chain employs TRBV29-1 and TRBJ2-5; D possibly corresponds to TRBD2 (6 bases). CDR3 size: 14 residues. The V end was cut by 1 base, the J end by 5 bases, with 14 bases between. The germline gives CDR1 SQVTM, CDR2 ANQGSEA. The CDR3, as DNA: TGCAGCGTTGAAGGTTGGGGGAGGATGGAGACCCAGTACTTC. It translates to CSVEGWGRMETQYF.

V usage is TRBV2 and J usage is TRBJ1-1, with 7 bases that match TRBD1. V gave up 6 bases and J gave up 1 base; unmatched junction bases: 2. CDR1 and CDR2 from the germline V gene are SNHLY and FYNNEI. The CDR3 is 13 residues long. The CDR3 sequence is CASRGQPNTEAFF. For the CDR3, the DNA is TGTGCCAGCAGGGGACAGCCGAACACTGAAGCTTTCTTT.

The gene calls are TRBV30 and TRBJ2-1; D is ambiguous. V gave up 5 bases and J gave up 0 bases, with 11 bases separating them. The CDR3 has 14 residues. Per the germline V gene, CDR1 is GTSNPN and CDR2 is SVGIG (reference sequence). The CDR3 DNA follows: TGTGCCTGGGCCCCCTATTCCTCCTACAATGAGCAGTTCTTC. The encoded protein is CAWAPYSSYNEQFF.

The chain is built from TRBV7-9 and TRBJ1-1; D unresolved. This CDR3 comprises 12 residues. Germline V gene sequence: CDR1 SEHNR, CDR2 FQNEAQ (reference sequence). The V end was cut by 4 bases, the J end by 8 bases, with 11 bases between. CDR3 DNA: TGTGCCAGCAGCTCCGAACGCGAGGAAGCTTTCTTT. As protein: CASSSEREEAFF.

The chain recombines TRBV5-4 with TRBJ2-7; TRBD1 agrees at 7 bases. Trimming removed 2 bases from V and 7 bases from J; junction bases left unmatched: 9. CDR1 SGHNT and CDR2 YYREEE come from the germline V gene (reference sequence). The CDR3 covers 14 residues. The CDR3 region has the DNA TGTGCCAGCAGCTTACAGACAGGGCTGAATGAGCAGTACTTC. It specifies CASSLQTGLNEQYF.

The genes are TRBV27 and TRBJ2-6; TRBD1 might be the D (6 bases). The germline V and J ends were trimmed by 6 bases and 1 base, with 19 bases remaining between them. Germline lookup yields CDR1 MNHEY and CDR2 SMNVEV (reference sequence). This CDR3 spans 18 amino acids. CDR3 bases: TGTGCCAGCAGCCCCGTGGGCAGGGGTTTTTCTGGGGCCAACGTCCTGACTTTC. This sequence encodes CASSPVGRGFSGANVLTF.

On this clone itself: At the DNA level, this CDR3 is encoded by other sequences in the same sample as well. V gene TRBV4-2 combines with J gene TRBJ2-7; a possible D gene is TRBD2 (5 bases). V lost 1 base and J lost 1, with 8 bases in between. The germline V gene has CDR1 LGHNA and CDR2 YNFKEQ. This CDR3 is built from 14 residues. As DNA, the CDR3 is TGTGCCAGCAGCCAAGGATCGGGGTCCTACGAGCAGTACTTC. This encodes CASSQGSGSYEQYF.

The rearrangement links TRBV19 to TRBJ2-1, with 7 bases matching TRBD2. Trimming cost V 5 bases and J 4 bases; bases outside gene matches: 8. CDR3 length: 15 residues. CDR1 and CDR2 (germline): LNHDA, SQIVND (reference sequence). CDR3 bases: TGTGCCAGTAGTGCCCTGGCGGGGGTTTACAATGAGCAGTTCTTC. Protein product: CASSALAGVYNEQFF.

This chain uses TRBV6-5 with TRBJ1-1; maybe TRBD1 (6 bases). The germline V gene encodes CDR1 MNHEY and CDR2 SVGAGI. CDR3 size: 14 residues. V was cut by 4 bases and J by 5 bases, with 14 bases left in between. The chain's CDR3 is CASSFAGADTEAFF. Written as DNA, the CDR3 is TGTGCCAGCAGTTTTGCGGGGGCGGATACTGAAGCTTTCTTT.

The chain joins TRBV4-1 to TRBJ2-1, with TRBD1 identical over 7 bases. This CDR3 spans 14 amino acids. Germline CDR1 and CDR2: MGHRA and YSYEKL. The V gene end was trimmed by 4 bases and the J gene end by 5 bases; junction bases not matched to a gene: 5. The CDR3 sequence is CASSRGQTNNEQFF. In nucleotides, the CDR3 is TGCGCCAGCAGCCGGGGACAGACTAACAATGAGCAGTTCTTC.

The sample holds a few counts of this clone. CDR3 nucleotides: TGTGCCAGCAGCAAAGTGGCGGAAAGCTCCTATAATTCACCCCTCCACTTT. It encodes CASSKVAESSYNSPLHF. V is TRBV21-1 and J is TRBJ1-6. TRBV21-1 is described as a pseudogene. The CDR3 covers 17 residues.